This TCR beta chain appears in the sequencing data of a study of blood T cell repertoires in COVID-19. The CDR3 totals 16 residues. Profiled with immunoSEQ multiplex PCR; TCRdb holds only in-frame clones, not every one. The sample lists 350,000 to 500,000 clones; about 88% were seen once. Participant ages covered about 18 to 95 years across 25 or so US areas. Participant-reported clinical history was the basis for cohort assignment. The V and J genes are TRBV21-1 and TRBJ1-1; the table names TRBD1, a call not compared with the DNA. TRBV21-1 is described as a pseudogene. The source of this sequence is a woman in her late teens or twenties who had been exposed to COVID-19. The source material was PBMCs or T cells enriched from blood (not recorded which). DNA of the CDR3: TGTGCCAGCAGCAACCGGGACAGGGGAGTGAACACTGAAGCTTTCTTT. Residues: CASSNRDRGVNTEAFF.